Below, 24 T cell receptor beta chains from the same sample are listed, as sequenced in a study of blood T cell repertoires in COVID-19. Assay used: immunoSEQ multiplex PCR; TCRdb lists only in-frame clones, some missing. The repertoire holds 140,000 or so clones, with roughly 84% as singletons. The sample comprised peripheral blood. These receptor sequences come from a man younger than 45 with COVID-19, enrolled during active disease.

This clone was found a few times. This chain connects TRBV5-1 to TRBJ2-2; 8 bases align to TRBD2. This CDR3 is built from 15 residues. The germline V gene encodes CDR1 SGHRS and CDR2 YFSETQ. V gave up 3 bases and J gave up 3 bases; unmatched junction bases: 4. The CDR3 DNA reads as TGCGCCAGCAGCTGGGTAGCGGGGCACACCGGGGAGCTGTTTTTT. Translating it yields CASSWVAGHTGELFF. Full variable domain (rest looked up from reference TRBV5-1 and TRBJ2-2): KAGVTQTPRYLIKTRGQQVTLSCSPISGHRSVSWYQQTPGQGLQFLFEYFSETQRNKGNFPGRFSGRQFSNSRSEMNVSTLELGDSALYLCASSWVAGHTGELFFGEGSRLTVL.

CDR3 in DNA: TGTGCCAGTAGTGCGGATAGGGGAGCTAGCGGGAGAAAGACCCAGTACTTC. It is translated as CASSADRGASGRKTQYF. The V call is TRBV19, the J call TRBJ2-5, with 10 bases that match TRBD2. The CDR3 extends over 17 amino acids. Trimming removed 5 bases from V and 6 bases from J; junction bases left unmatched: 15. Germline CDR1 is LNHDA and CDR2 is SQIVND (reference sequence).

The chain has TRBV5-1 and TRBJ2-1; TRBD2 agrees at 8 bases. V lost 0 bases, J lost 3 bases, and 2 bases stayed unmatched. Germline V gene sequence: CDR1 SGHRS, CDR2 YFSETQ. This CDR3 comprises 15 residues. Here the CDR3 reads CASSLGTSIYNEQFF. CDR3 nucleotide sequence: TGCGCCAGCAGCTTGGGGACTAGCATCTACAATGAGCAGTTCTTC.

This clone has more than one count but fewer than ten. This chain links TRBV14 with TRBJ2-1; the D gene is possibly TRBD1 (6 bases). CDR1 and CDR2 from the germline V gene are SGHDN and FVKESK. V gave up 4 bases and J gave up 0 bases, with 19 bases separating them. The CDR3 runs 18 residues. This CDR3 is CASSPNLIRGSSYNEQFF. The CDR3 DNA sequence: TGTGCCAGCAGCCCTAATCTGATCAGGGGTAGCTCCTACAATGAGCAGTTCTTC. Based on the CDR3 plus reference TRBV14 and TRBJ2-1, the full variable domain is EAGVTQFPSHSVIEKGQTVTLRCDPISGHDNLYWYRRVMGKEIKFLLHFVKESKQDESGMPNNRFLAERTGGTYSTLKVQPAELEDSGVYFCASSPNLIRGSSYNEQFFGPGTRLTVL.

This chain joins TRBV27 and TRBJ1-2, with D hard to call. Germline V gene data show CDR1 as MNHEY and CDR2 as SMNVEV (reference sequence). V gave up 7 bases and J gave up 4 bases, with 19 bases separating them. The CDR3 is 15 residues long. The CDR3: CASTSARAGTYGYTF. DNA of the CDR3: TGTGCCAGCACCAGCGCCCGGGCGGGAACCTATGGCTACACCTTC.

The chain recombines TRBV7-2 with TRBJ2-2; 8 positions agree with TRBD1. J gave up 4 bases and V 8 bases, and 6 bases lay outside the gene matches. The germline V gene has CDR1 SGHTA and CDR2 FQGNSA. The CDR3 is made up of 14 amino acids. The chain's CDR3 is CASRQGSRTGELFF. The CDR3 nucleotides are TGTGCCAGCCGACAGGGGAGTCGCACCGGGGAGCTGTTTTTT.

The genes are TRBV7-2 and TRBJ2-1; TRBD1 aligns across 7 bases. The germline gives CDR1 SGHTA, CDR2 FQGNSA. CDR3 length equals 14 residues. After removal of 1 base from V and 13 bases from J, the junction contained 10 bases not matched to a gene. The CDR3 bases are TGTGCCAGCAGCTTAGGACGGACAGGAATAGCCCAGTTCTTC. Translating gives CASSLGRTGIAQFF.

This sequence joins TRBV19 and TRBJ1-1; 8 nucleotides agree with TRBD1. CDR1 is LNHDA and CDR2 is SQIVND in the germline V gene (reference sequence). With V trimmed by 5 bases and J by 1 base, 6 bases remained unmatched. The CDR3 loop spans 15 amino acids. CDR3 amino acids: CASSAQQGANTEAFF. In DNA form, the CDR3 reads TGTGCCAGTAGTGCCCAGCAGGGGGCGAACACTGAAGCTTTCTTT.

The V call is TRBV28, the J call TRBJ2-3, with D possibly matching TRBD1 (6 bases). This CDR3 comprises 13 residues. Germline V gene sequence: CDR1 MDHEN, CDR2 SYDVKM. Trimming stripped 6 bases from V and 5 bases from J, with 12 bases between. The chain's CDR3 is CASSTGSIDTQYF. Written as DNA, the CDR3 is TGTGCCAGCAGCACAGGGAGTATAGATACGCAGTATTTT.

V gene TRBV18 combines with J gene TRBJ1-1, with TRBD1 matching 7 bases. CDR1 and CDR2 from the germline V gene are KGHSH and LQKENI. V dropped 3 bases and J dropped 5; count of bases not matched to a gene: 9. The CDR3 totals 15 residues. Written as DNA, the CDR3 is TGTGCCAGCTCACCCGCGACAGGGATGTCGACTGAAGCTTTCTTT. Translation gives CASSPATGMSTEAFF.

In its sample, this clone was seen a few times. The V call is TRBV5-6, the J call TRBJ1-5; 9 bases are shared with TRBD1. Germline V gene sequence: CDR1 SGHDT, CDR2 YYEEEE. The CDR3 contains 16 residues. V was clipped by 4 bases and J by 0 bases; unmatched bases: 5. CDR3 bases: TGTGCCAGCAGCCGTGGGACAGGGTATAGCAATCAGCCCCAGCATTTT. This encodes CASSRGTGYSNQPQHF. The variable domain in full, with the rest retrieved from reference TRBV5-6 and TRBJ1-5, is DAGVTQSPTHLIKTRGQQVTLRCSPKSGHDTVSWYQQALGQGPQFIFQYYEEEERQRGNFPDRFSGHQFPNYSSELNVNALLLGDSALYLCASSRGTGYSNQPQHFGDGTRLSIL.

The gene calls are TRBV19 and TRBJ1-2; D possibly corresponds to TRBD1 (5 bases). The CDR3 spans 16 residues. Between the trimmed V and J ends, which lost 0 bases and 0 bases, there was a span of 11 bases. Germline V gene lookup returns CDR1 LNHDA and CDR2 SQIVND (reference sequence). The CDR3 here is CASSIEARGANYGYTF. The DNA of the CDR3 is TGTGCCAGTAGTATAGAGGCCCGGGGGGCTAACTATGGCTACACCTTC.

This clone was picked up a small number of times. DNA for the CDR3: TGTGCCAGCAGCAAAGAGCAACCTACTTGGGGGGACGAGCAGTACTTC. Its translation is CASSKEQPTWGDEQYF. The chain couples TRBV21-1 to TRBJ2-7; the DNA was not compared with TRBD2, the D call given in the table. TRBV21-1 is a listed pseudogene. There are 16 residues in the CDR3.

The genes are TRBV7-2 and TRBJ2-7; 8 bases agree with TRBD2. Germline V gene lookup returns CDR1 SGHTA and CDR2 FQGNSA. V lost 0 bases, J lost 3 bases, and 10 bases stayed unmatched. The CDR3 runs 17 residues. The CDR3 DNA reads as TGTGCCAGCAGCTTAGCTGGGGGGAGACTAGCGCGCTACGAGCAGTACTTC. This encodes CASSLAGGRLARYEQYF.

This chain links TRBV30 with TRBJ1-2; 9 bases align to TRBD1. The V segment lost 3 bases and the J segment 2 bases; nucleotides outside the gene matches: 7. From germline, CDR1 is GTSNPN and CDR2 SVGIG (reference sequence). The CDR3 loop spans 15 amino acids. Written as DNA, the CDR3 is TGTGCCTGGAGGTCGGGACAGGGCGTCAACTATGGCTACACCTTC. Protein sequence: CAWRSGQGVNYGYTF. The full variable domain, rest sourced from reference TRBV30 and TRBJ1-2, is SQTIHQWPATLVQPVGSPLSLECTVEGTSNPNLYWYRQAAGRGLQLLFYSVGIGQISSEVPQNLSASRPQDRQFILSSKKLLLSDSGFYLCAWRSGQGVNYGYTFGSGTRLTVV.

V usage is TRBV30 and J usage is TRBJ2-7, with 11 nucleotides matching TRBD2. The germline V gene has CDR1 GTSNPN and CDR2 SVGIG (reference sequence). Trimming at V came to 1 base and at J to 3 bases, leaving 2 bases not matched to a gene. The CDR3 is 14 residues long. In DNA form, the CDR3 reads TGTGCCTGGAGTGACGGGACTAGCGGCTACGAGCAGTACTTC. Its protein is CAWSDGTSGYEQYF.

The gene calls are TRBV28 and TRBJ1-2; D ambiguous. Per the germline V gene, CDR1 is MDHEN and CDR2 is SYDVKM. Trimming pared 8 bases from V and 4 bases from J, leaving 17 bases between. The CDR3 has 14 residues. The CDR3 bases are TGTGCCAGCGGACTTACCCAGAATCTCTATGGCTACACCTTC. This translates into CASGLTQNLYGYTF.

This clone has a single count. The chain couples TRBV19 to TRBJ2-1, with D perhaps TRBD2 (5 bases). The germline V and J ends were trimmed by 3 bases and 6 bases, with 9 bases remaining between them. CDR1 and CDR2 from the germline V gene are LNHDA and SQIVND (reference sequence). The CDR3 contains 13 residues. The CDR3 reads CASSIGLGNEQFF. In DNA, the CDR3 is TGTGCCAGTAGTATTGGACTCGGCAATGAGCAGTTCTTC.

The rearrangement uses TRBV24-1 and TRBJ2-7; possible D gene TRBD1, 6 bases. Per germline, CDR1 KGHDR and CDR2 SFDVKD. This CDR3 region has 13 residues. The V gene lost 7 bases and the J gene lost 3 bases, with 12 bases spanning the gap. CDR3 sequence: CATRGSGDYEQYF. The DNA for the CDR3 is TGTGCCACCAGGGGGTCAGGGGACTACGAGCAGTACTTC.

The V gene is TRBV15, the J gene TRBJ2-7; TRBD2 matches 7 bases. CDR1 LNHNV and CDR2 YYDKDF come from the germline V gene (reference sequence). This CDR3 is 14 amino acids long. V lost 0 bases to trimming and J lost 7 bases; unmatched junction nucleotides: 6. The CDR3 here is CATSRDPDGGEQYF. The CDR3 nucleotides read TGTGCCACCAGCAGAGATCCAGACGGGGGGGAGCAGTACTTC.

This rearrangement joins TRBV5-1 to TRBJ1-1; the match to TRBD1 covers 8 bases. The germline V gene encodes CDR1 SGHRS and CDR2 YFSETQ. This CDR3 contains 16 residues. The J segment lost 4 bases and the V segment lost 5 bases, leaving 13 bases of the junction unmatched. The CDR3 nucleotides are TGCGCCAGCAGACAGGGGGACCTCTCGCCGGTCACTGAAGCTTTCTTT. Amino acid sequence: CASRQGDLSPVTEAFF.

The chain is built from TRBV5-1 and TRBJ1-2; D is uncertain. V was shortened by 4 bases and J by 8 bases, with 24 bases between the two germline ends. This CDR3 is built from 16 residues. Germline values: CDR1 SGHRS, CDR2 YFSETQ. The CDR3 region is CASSRGEGRRLRGYTF. The CDR3 nucleotides are TGCGCCAGCAGCAGAGGCGAGGGTCGGAGGCTTAGAGGCTACACCTTC. The full variable domain, with the rest looked up from reference TRBV5-1 and TRBJ1-2, is KAGVTQTPRYLIKTRGQQVTLSCSPISGHRSVSWYQQTPGQGLQFLFEYFSETQRNKGNFPGRFSGRQFSNSRSEMNVSTLELGDSALYLCASSRGEGRRLRGYTFGSGTRLTVV.

This clone was found a few times. J is TRBJ1-2 and V is TRBV28; TRBD1 aligns across 9 bases. V lost 5 bases and J lost 5; bases outside the gene matches: 6. This CDR3 region has 14 residues. The germline V gene has CDR1 MDHEN and CDR2 SYDVKM. The CDR3 sequence: CASSVQGAGYGYTF. The CDR3 bases are TGTGCCAGCAGTGTACAGGGGGCGGGGTATGGCTACACCTTC.

The chain couples TRBV28 to TRBJ1-2, with TRBD1 matching over 8 bases. The V and J ends lost 7 bases and 4 bases, in that order; junction bases with no gene match: 17. The CDR3 has 17 amino acids. Germline CDR1 is MDHEN and CDR2 is SYDVKM. The CDR3 bases are TGTGCCAGCACTTATGCCGGGACAGGTCACCTACTCTATGGCTACACCTTC. Protein product: CASTYAGTGHLLYGYTF.